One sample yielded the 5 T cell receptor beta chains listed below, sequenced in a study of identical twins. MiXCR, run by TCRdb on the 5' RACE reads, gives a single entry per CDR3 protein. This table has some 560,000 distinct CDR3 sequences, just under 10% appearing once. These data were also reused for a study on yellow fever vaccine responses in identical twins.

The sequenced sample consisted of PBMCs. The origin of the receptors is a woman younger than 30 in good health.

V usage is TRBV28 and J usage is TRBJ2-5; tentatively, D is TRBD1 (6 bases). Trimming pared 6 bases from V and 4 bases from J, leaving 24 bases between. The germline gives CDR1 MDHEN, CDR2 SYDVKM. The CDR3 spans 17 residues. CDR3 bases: TGTGCCAGCAGACTATCGGACAGCAGAGGGGTGCGAGAGACCCAGTACTTC. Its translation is CASRLSDSRGVRETQYF. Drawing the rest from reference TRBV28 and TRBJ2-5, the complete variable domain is DVKVTQSSRYLVKRTGEKVFLECVQDMDHENMFWYRQDPGLGLRLIYFSYDVKMKEKGDIPEGYSVSREKKERFSLILESASTNQTSMYLCASRLSDSRGVRETQYFGPGTRLLVL.

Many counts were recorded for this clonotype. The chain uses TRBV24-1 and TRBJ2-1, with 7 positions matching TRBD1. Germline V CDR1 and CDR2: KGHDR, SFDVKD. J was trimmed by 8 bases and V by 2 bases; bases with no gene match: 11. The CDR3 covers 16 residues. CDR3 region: CATSDSTPTGLHEQFF. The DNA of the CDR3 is TGTGCCACCAGTGATTCCACACCGACAGGGCTTCATGAGCAGTTCTTC.

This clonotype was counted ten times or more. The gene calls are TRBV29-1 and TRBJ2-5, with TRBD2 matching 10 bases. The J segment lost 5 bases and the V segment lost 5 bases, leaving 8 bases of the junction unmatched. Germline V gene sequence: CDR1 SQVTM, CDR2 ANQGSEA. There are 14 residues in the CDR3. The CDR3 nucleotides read TGCAGCGTTCCCCTAGCGGGAGTGGCTGAGACCCAGTACTTC. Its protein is CSVPLAGVAETQYF.

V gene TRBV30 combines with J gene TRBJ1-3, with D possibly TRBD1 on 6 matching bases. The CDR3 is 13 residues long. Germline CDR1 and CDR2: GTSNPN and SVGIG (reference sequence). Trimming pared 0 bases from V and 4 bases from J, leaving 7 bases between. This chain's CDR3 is CAWSVGQGNTIYF. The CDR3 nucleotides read TGTGCCTGGAGTGTCGGACAGGGAAACACCATATATTTT.

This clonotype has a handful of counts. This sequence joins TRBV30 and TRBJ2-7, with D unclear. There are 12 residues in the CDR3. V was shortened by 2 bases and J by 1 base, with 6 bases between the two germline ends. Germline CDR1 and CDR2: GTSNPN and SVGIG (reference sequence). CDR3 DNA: TGTGCCTGGAGTCCGTCGTCCTACGAGCAGTACTTC. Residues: CAWSPSSYEQYF.